The sample holds a few counts of the clone carrying this T cell receptor (beta chain). Antigen specificity is unknown. These data come from a study of cytomegalovirus exposure and HLA in healthy donors. Findings and caveats of the study: Researchers catalogued 150 or so TCR beta chains as cytomegalovirus-associated.

The CDR3 length is 11 residues. The germline CDR1 and CDR2 sequences are MNHEY and SMNVEV (reference sequence). Trimming cost V 8 bases and J 4 bases, with 9 bases left between them. Both 60 Vbeta primers and 13 Jbeta primers went into the PCR. This table comes from immunoSEQ multiplex PCR, and its TCRdb copy is limited to in-frame clones, with some not included. Among approximately 74,000 clones, around 80% were seen once, and the ten largest hold 7.5% to 10%. Sequencing was carried out using PBMCs. This TCR was sampled from a man aged 40-50 years in good health and CMV-seronegative. The genes are TRBV27 and TRBJ2-7, with D unresolved. CDR3 sequence reads: CASGYLYEQYF. The CDR3, as DNA: TGTGCCAGCGGTTACCTATACGAGCAGTACTTC.